Sequencing of this T cell receptor beta chain was carried out in a study of response to subunit inactivated influenza vaccine. The study's findings and limits: That few new T cells are recruited by each seasonal influenza vaccination was the authors' suggestion.

The length of the CDR3 is 14 residues. The J segment lost 11 bases and the V segment lost 3 bases, leaving 6 bases of the junction unmatched. Germline CDR1 reads KGHDR; CDR2 reads SFDVKD. MiXCR was run by TCRdb on the RT-PCR reads, yielding one entry per CDR3 protein. In the table there are over 650,000 distinct CDR3 sequences, roughly 18% of which are singletons. Of note for this clonotype: Its antigen is not identified.

The chain links TRBV24-1 to TRBJ2-3, with TRBD2 identical over 11 bases. This specimen consisted of PBMCs from blood, obtained about 5 days after vaccination. This TCR derives from a man over 45 who received an inactivated influenza vaccine. The CDR3 nucleotides are TGTGCCACCAGTGATACGCTAGCGGGGGGAGTGCAGTATTTT. Its protein is CATSDTLAGGVQYF.